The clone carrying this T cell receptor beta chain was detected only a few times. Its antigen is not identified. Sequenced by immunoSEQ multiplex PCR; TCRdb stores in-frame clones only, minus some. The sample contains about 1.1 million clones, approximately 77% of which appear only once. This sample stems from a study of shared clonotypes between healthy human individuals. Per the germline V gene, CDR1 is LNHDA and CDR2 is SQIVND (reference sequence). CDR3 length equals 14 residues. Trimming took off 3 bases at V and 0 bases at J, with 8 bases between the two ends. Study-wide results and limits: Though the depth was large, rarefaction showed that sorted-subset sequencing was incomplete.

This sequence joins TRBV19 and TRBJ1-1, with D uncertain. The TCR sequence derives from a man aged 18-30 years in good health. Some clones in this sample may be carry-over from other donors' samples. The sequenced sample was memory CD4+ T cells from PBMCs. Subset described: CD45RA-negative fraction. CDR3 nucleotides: TGTGCCAGTAGTATCCAGAGTGTGAACACTGAAGCTTTCTTT. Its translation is CASSIQSVNTEAFF.